This passage covers 3 T cell receptor beta chains from one sample sequenced in a study of T cells in Graves' hyperthyroidism and ophthalmopathy. Researchers amplified the TCR beta CDR3 regions from RNA transcripts. Researchers ran a first-round RT-PCR on the TCR CDR3 using the HTBI primer set. TCRdb itself ran the multiplex PCR reads through MiXCR, one entry per CDR3 protein. Among roughly 300,000 distinct CDR3 sequences listed, 15% to 20% were seen once. The source material was blood. The receptors here all came from a woman in her 50s with Graves' hyperthyroidism.

The chain links TRBV7-3 to TRBJ2-1; D perhaps matches TRBD2 (6 bases). With 4 bases removed from V and 0 bases from J, the gap between germline ends came to 13 bases. The CDR3 covers 16 residues. Germline CDR1 is SGHTA and CDR2 is FQGTGA. Here the CDR3 reads CASSSLLAASYNEQFF. The CDR3 DNA reads TGTGCCAGCAGCTCCCTTTTAGCGGCCTCCTACAATGAGCAGTTCTTC.

This clonotype was detected once. J is TRBJ2-7 and V is TRBV30; TRBD2 matches at 13 bases. The CDR3 contains 16 residues. Germline values: CDR1 GTSNPN, CDR2 SVGIG (reference sequence). Trimming took 6 bases from V and 7 from J; bases not matched to a gene: 15. CDR3 region: CACTLGLAGLRGEQYF. As DNA, the CDR3 is TGTGCCTGTACACTGGGACTAGCGGGGCTGCGGGGGGAGCAGTACTTC.

The sample holds a few counts of this clonotype. The chain joins TRBV2 to TRBJ1-6; 9 bases are a match to TRBD1. This CDR3 is 12 amino acids long. The V and J ends lost 5 bases and 15 bases, in that order; junction bases with no gene match: 5. Looked up from germline, CDR1 is SNHLY and CDR2 is FYNNEI. The CDR3 is CASSTGTGLLHF. The DNA of the CDR3 is TGTGCCAGCAGTACGGGGACAGGGCTCCTCCACTTT.